This entry lists 24 T cell receptor beta chains sequenced from one sample in a study of Graves' ophthalmopathy and Graves' hyperthyroidism. For repertoire sequencing, the TCR beta CDR3 regions were amplified from RNA transcripts. Scientists carried out first-round RT-PCR using HTBI primers and then a second-round multiplex PCR. MiXCR, applied by TCRdb to the multiplex PCR reads, yields one record per CDR3 protein. The data contain roughly 500,000 distinct CDR3 sequences, 13% to 15% of them singletons. The material sequenced was blood. All receptors come from a woman aged 30 to 39 with Graves' ophthalmopathy.

Ten or more counts support this clonotype. The J gene is TRBJ1-1, the V gene TRBV14; tentatively, D is TRBD1 (5 bases). V was cut by 0 bases and J by 7 bases, with 9 bases left in between. From germline, CDR1 is SGHDN and CDR2 FVKESK. CDR3 length equals 13 residues. In DNA form, the CDR3 reads TGTGCCAGCAGCCAAGAACGAAGGGGTGAAGCTTTCTTT. Translating it yields CASSQERRGEAFF.

This clonotype was counted at least ten times. The CDR3 DNA is TGTGCCAGCAGCCAAAGGGGGGGCAGGATTTCGGAGACCCAGTACTTC. Amino acid sequence: CASSQRGGRISETQYF. This chain uses TRBV6-5 with TRBJ2-5; D is possibly TRBD2 (7 bases). The germline V gene has CDR1 MNHEY and CDR2 SVGAGI. CDR3 size: 16 residues. The V end lost 6 bases, the J end lost 5 bases, and 22 bases lay between the germline ends.

J is TRBJ2-5 and V is TRBV14; D ambiguous. Germline CDR1 SGHDN, CDR2 FVKESK. V was pared by 0 bases and J by 5 bases, with 10 bases between. The CDR3 is 14 residues long. In DNA, the CDR3 is TGTGCCAGCAGCCAAGATCACCGGGTTGAGACCCAGTACTTC. This encodes CASSQDHRVETQYF.

This clonotype was seen repeatedly, ten times or more. This chain connects TRBV30 to TRBJ2-7, with D hard to call. Trimming took off 1 base at V and 7 bases at J, with 17 bases between the two ends. The CDR3 extends over 14 amino acids. CDR1 and CDR2 (germline): GTSNPN, SVGIG (reference sequence). The chain's CDR3 is CAWSGQRDAEEQYF. The CDR3 coding sequence is TGTGCCTGGAGTGGGCAACGAGATGCGGAGGAGCAGTACTTC.

Many counts were recorded for this clonotype. This CDR3 is CSANRQGRETQYF. In nucleotides, the CDR3 is TGCAGTGCTAATCGACAGGGCCGGGAGACCCAGTACTTC. The chain joins TRBV20-1 to TRBJ2-5; TRBD1 agrees at 7 bases. V was pared by 4 bases and J by 5 bases, with 7 bases of the junction left unmatched. This CDR3 is built from 13 residues. CDR1 DFQATT and CDR2 SNEGSKA come from the germline V gene (reference sequence).

J is TRBJ1-1 and V is TRBV6-2 or TRBV6-3; 7 bases map to TRBD1. This CDR3 contains 14 residues. The ends lost 5 bases at V and 3 bases at J; junction bases unmatched: 6. Germline V gene data show CDR1 as MNHEY and CDR2 as SVGEGT. The CDR3 protein is CASSKQGPDTEAFF. The CDR3 coding sequence is TGTGCCAGCAGTAAACAGGGGCCGGACACTGAAGCTTTCTTT.

At least ten counts were recorded for this clonotype. The chain recombines TRBV2 with TRBJ2-2; TRBD2 might be the D (6 bases). V shed 6 bases and J shed 0 bases, with 14 bases lying between them. CDR1 is SNHLY and CDR2 is FYNNEI in the germline V gene. The CDR3 consists of 16 residues. The CDR3 reads CASSLRTTTNTGELFF. The CDR3 nucleotides read TGTGCCAGCAGCCTCCGGACTACCACGAACACCGGGGAGCTGTTTTTT.

At least ten counts were recorded for this clonotype. The rearrangement uses TRBV4-3 and TRBJ1-1, with D unclear. The CDR3 has 14 residues. The V gene lost 0 bases and the J gene lost 0 bases, with 5 bases spanning the gap. The germline gives CDR1 LGHNA, CDR2 YSLEER. The CDR3 sequence is CASSQDRVNTEAFF. The CDR3 nucleotides are TGCGCCAGCAGCCAAGATAGGGTGAACACTGAAGCTTTCTTT.

This clonotype occurred a few times. This chain uses TRBV6-2 or TRBV6-3 with TRBJ2-7; 10 bases are shared with TRBD1. The CDR3 sequence is 15 residues long. V lost 1 base, J lost 1 base, and 1 base stayed unmatched. Germline V gene lookup returns CDR1 MNHEY and CDR2 SVGEGT. For the CDR3, the DNA is TGTGCCAGCAGTTACTGGGACAGGGGTTCCTACGAGCAGTACTTC. Amino acids: CASSYWDRGSYEQYF.

The table lists this clonotype with many counts. This chain links TRBV5-1 with TRBJ1-1, with D tentatively TRBD1 (6 bases). V shed 4 bases and J shed 4 bases, with 14 bases lying between them. Germline CDR1 SGHRS, CDR2 YFSETQ. The CDR3 is 14 residues long. The CDR3 sequence is CASSPNREGTEAFF. The DNA for the CDR3 is TGCGCCAGCAGCCCTAACAGGGAAGGCACTGAAGCTTTCTTT.

Ten or more counts support this clonotype. The chain is built from TRBV19 and TRBJ1-1; the D gene is possibly TRBD1 (5 bases). Germline V gives CDR1 LNHDA, CDR2 SQIVND (reference sequence). The CDR3 has 15 amino acids. The germline V and J ends were trimmed by 7 bases and 5 bases, with 20 bases remaining between them. CDR3 amino acids: CASTSGMGRGTEAFF. The CDR3 DNA follows: TGTGCCAGTACCTCTGGTATGGGGCGAGGGACTGAAGCTTTCTTT.

This clonotype was found many times. The rearrangement joins TRBV30 to TRBJ1-1; D possibly corresponds to TRBD1 (5 bases). Trimming pared 0 bases from V and 2 bases from J, leaving 10 bases between. The CDR3 has 14 amino acids. Germline loops: CDR1 GTSNPN, CDR2 SVGIG (reference sequence). In DNA, the CDR3 is TGTGCCTGGAGTGTATTTAGGGGTAACACTGAAGCTTTCTTT. It encodes CAWSVFRGNTEAFF.

This clonotype came up a few times. J is TRBJ2-6 and V is TRBV5-1; 11 positions match TRBD1. The CDR3 has 19 residues. Germline V gives CDR1 SGHRS, CDR2 YFSETQ. J lost 4 bases, V lost 4 bases, and 13 bases had no gene match. CDR3 in DNA: TGCGCCAGCAGCCGGGCTCGGACAGGGGGCGCAGCAGGGGCCAACGTCCTGACTTTC. This encodes CASSRARTGGAAGANVLTF. Supplemented by reference TRBV5-1 and TRBJ2-6, the full variable domain reads KAGVTQTPRYLIKTRGQQVTLSCSPISGHRSVSWYQQTPGQGLQFLFEYFSETQRNKGNFPGRFSGRQFSNSRSEMNVSTLELGDSALYLCASSRARTGGAAGANVLTFGAGSRLTVL.

This clonotype was counted many times. The rearrangement uses TRBV6-1 and TRBJ1-1; D not certain. In germline, CDR1 is MNHNS, CDR2 SASEGT. The CDR3 is 14 residues long. The ends were cut back, 3 bases at V and 0 bases at J, with 8 bases in the middle. CDR3 in amino acids: CASSDLFMNTEAFF. The CDR3 DNA reads TGTGCCAGCAGTGATCTGTTCATGAACACTGAAGCTTTCTTT.

In this sample, this clonotype turned up many times. V usage is TRBV6-2 or TRBV6-3 and J usage is TRBJ2-5, with 7 bases aligning to TRBD2. Per germline, CDR1 MNHEY and CDR2 SVGEGT. This CDR3 contains 15 residues. Trimming cost V 7 bases and J 3 bases; bases outside gene matches: 11. CDR3 sequence (DNA): TGTGCCAGCACCCAAACGGCTAGCGGTAAAGAGACCCAGTACTTC. Protein: CASTQTASGKETQYF.

Points on this clonotype: A junction boundary mismatches the germline segment, possibly from a read error. V gene TRBV14 combines with J gene TRBJ2-2, with a possible D match to TRBD2 (5 bases). Per the germline V gene, CDR1 is SGHDN and CDR2 is FVKESK. The CDR3 sequence is 13 residues long. The CDR3 DNA follows: TGTGCCAGCAGCCAAGAGATTATCGGGAAGCTGTTTTTT. The encoded protein is CASSQEIIGKLFF. The variable domain in full, completed from reference TRBV14 and TRBJ2-2, reads EAGVTQFPSHSVIEKGQTVTLRCDPISGHDNLYWYRRVMGKEIKFLLHFVKESKQDESGMPNNRFLAERTGGTYSTLKVQPAELEDSGVYFCASSQEIIGKLFFGEGSRLTVL.

This clonotype appeared many times. This rearrangement joins TRBV6-5 to TRBJ1-2; possibly TRBD1 for D (5 bases). Germline V gene lookup returns CDR1 MNHEY and CDR2 SVGAGI. The CDR3 has 14 amino acids. V was clipped by 8 bases and J by 4 bases, with 17 bases between them. The CDR3 DNA is TGTGCCAGCCTGGAACAGGCATCCTTCTATGGCTACACCTTC. Translation gives CASLEQASFYGYTF.

This clonotype was detected ten times or more. J is TRBJ1-2 and V is TRBV12-3 or TRBV12-4; a weak D match, TRBD1 (5 bases). The CDR3 is made up of 13 amino acids. Between the trimmed V and J ends, which lost 3 bases and 8 bases, there was a span of 13 bases. As DNA, the CDR3 is TGTGCCAGCAGTTTTATAGGGACTGAGGGCTACACCTTC. This gives the protein CASSFIGTEGYTF.

This clonotype occurred many times. The rearrangement uses TRBV5-1 and TRBJ2-6; no definite D call. Trimming took 0 bases from V and 0 from J, leaving 4 bases between them. CDR3 length: 15 amino acids. Germline V gene data show CDR1 as SGHRS and CDR2 as YFSETQ. The CDR3 reads CASSLESSGANVLTF. In nucleotides, the CDR3 is TGCGCCAGCAGCTTGGAGAGCTCTGGGGCCAACGTCCTGACTTTC.

The chain links TRBV12-3 or TRBV12-4 to TRBJ1-2; perhaps TRBD1 as D (6 bases). The germline V and J ends were trimmed by 7 bases and 1 base, with 16 bases remaining between them. The CDR3 length is 15 residues. The CDR3 DNA follows: TGTGCCAGCAACCCGGGGGGGGCGGGTAACTATGGCTACACCTTC. It is translated as CASNPGGAGNYGYTF.

This clonotype showed up many times. This sequence joins TRBV6-1 and TRBJ2-5, with D hard to call. CDR1 is MNHNS, CDR2 SASEGT, per germline. Trimming stripped 2 bases from V and 2 bases from J, with 9 bases between. This CDR3 spans 14 amino acids. The DNA of the CDR3 is TGTGCCAGCAGTGAATACAGCTTACAAGAGACCCAGTACTTC. This gives the protein CASSEYSLQETQYF.

The chain uses TRBV19 and TRBJ2-5; tentatively, D is TRBD1 or TRBD2 (5 bases each). The CDR3 loop spans 14 amino acids. V was trimmed by 3 bases and J by 5 bases, leaving 13 bases between them. Germline V gives CDR1 LNHDA, CDR2 SQIVND (reference sequence). The CDR3 DNA sequence: TGTGCCAGTAGTATGCCGGGACGGAGCGAGACCCAGTACTTC. This codes for CASSMPGRSETQYF. The full variable domain, in which reference TRBV19 and TRBJ2-5 provide the parts outside the CDR3, is DGGITQSPKYLFRKEGQNVTLSCEQNLNHDAMYWYRQDPGQGLRLIYYSQIVNDFQKGDIAEGYSVSREKKESFPLTVTSAQKNPTAFYLCASSMPGRSETQYFGPGTRLLVL.

Many counts were recorded for this clonotype. The chain employs TRBV19 and TRBJ1-1; the D is unclear. The CDR3 length is 15 residues. Germline CDR1 LNHDA, CDR2 SQIVND (reference sequence). V was shortened by 2 bases and J by 0 bases, with 10 bases between the two germline ends. The CDR3 region is CASSISDFLNTEAFF. CDR3 nucleotide sequence: TGTGCCAGTAGTATATCAGACTTTTTGAACACTGAAGCTTTCTTT.

This clonotype occurred many times. The chain uses TRBV20-1 and TRBJ2-5; 8 bases agree with TRBD1. The CDR3 loop spans 13 amino acids. CDR1 and CDR2 (germline): DFQATT, SNEGSKA (reference sequence). The junction had 4 bases not matched to a gene; V was cut back by 5 bases and J by 2 bases. For the CDR3, the DNA is TGCAGTGCTGCCGGGACAGGTCAAGAGACCCAGTACTTC. Encoded protein: CSAAGTGQETQYF.